The 8 T cell receptor beta chains listed next were all sequenced from one sample in a study of blood T cell repertoires in COVID-19. Generated by immunoSEQ multiplex PCR, the TCRdb table keeps only in-frame clones and is missing some. There are a few hundred thousand clones in the sample; 84% occur only once, and 6.8% lies in the top ten. Material: PBMCs or T cells enriched from blood (not recorded which). The receptors shown here come from a woman in her forties who had recovered from COVID-19.

This clone has only a few counts. V usage is TRBV9 and J usage is TRBJ2-3; TRBD2 aligns across 7 bases. The CDR3 contains 14 residues. Germline V lookup: CDR1 SGDLS, CDR2 YYNGEE. The V gene end was trimmed by 3 bases and the J gene end by 3 bases; junction bases not matched to a gene: 4. This chain's CDR3 is CASSAPGGTDTQYF. CDR3 in DNA: TGTGCCAGCAGCGCCCCGGGGGGTACAGATACGCAGTATTTT.

The chain uses TRBV2 and TRBJ2-5; weak D call: TRBD1 (7 bases). This CDR3 spans 14 amino acids. The V gene's germline CDR1 is SNHLY and CDR2 FYNNEI. V was shortened by 3 bases and J by 6 bases, with 14 bases between the two germline ends. This chain's CDR3 is CASSDAGTVKTQYF. The CDR3 DNA follows: TGTGCCAGCAGTGATGCGGGGACAGTCAAGACCCAGTACTTC. Based on the CDR3 plus reference TRBV2 and TRBJ2-5, the full variable domain is EPEVTQTPSHQVTQMGQEVILRCVPISNHLYFYWYRQILGQKVEFLVSFYNNEISEKSEIFDDQFSVERPDGSNFTLKIRSTKLEDSAMYFCASSDAGTVKTQYFGPGTRLLVL.

The CDR3 loop is CASSWDSSYNEQFF. CDR3 DNA sequence: TGTGCCAGCAGTTGGGACTCCTCCTACAATGAGCAGTTCTTC. V and J are TRBV6-2 or TRBV6-3 and TRBJ2-1; D perhaps matches TRBD2 (6 bases). With 4 bases removed from V and 0 bases from J, the gap between germline ends came to 7 bases. This CDR3 comprises 14 residues. Germline assignment: CDR1 MNHEY and CDR2 SVGEGT.

This rearrangement joins TRBV30 to TRBJ1-2; a possible D gene is TRBD1 (5 bases). V lost 0 bases and J lost 6, with 11 bases in between. Per the germline V gene, CDR1 is GTSNPN and CDR2 is SVGIG (reference sequence). CDR3 size: 13 residues. CDR3 DNA: TGTGCCTGGAGTGTGTCCAGGGAGGATGGCTACACCTTC. As protein: CAWSVSREDGYTF.

The V call is TRBV5-1, the J call TRBJ2-3; D is possibly TRBD1 (7 bases). V shed 2 bases and J shed 5 bases, with 18 bases lying between them. The CDR3 is 16 amino acids. The germline CDR1 and CDR2 sequences are SGHRS and YFSETQ. CDR3 bases: TGCGCCAGCAGCTTCCAAGGGGCAGGGGGGATAGATACGCAGTATTTT. Translating it yields CASSFQGAGGIDTQYF.

Regarding this clone: The sample contains more than one DNA sequence encoding this CDR3. This sequence joins TRBV3-1 (or the pseudogene TRBV3-2) and TRBJ2-1; 9 bases agree with TRBD2. The ends lost 6 bases at V and 6 bases at J; junction bases unmatched: 0. The CDR3 length is 12 residues. CDR1 and CDR2 (germline): LGHDT, YNNKEL (reference sequence). DNA for the CDR3: TGTGCCAGCAGTAGCGGGGGCAATGAGCAGTTCTTC. This sequence encodes CASSSGGNEQFF.

The J gene is TRBJ2-2, the V gene TRBV7-2; 7 bases agree with TRBD1. The J segment lost 7 bases and the V segment lost 3 bases, leaving 5 bases of the junction unmatched. The CDR3 is made up of 14 amino acids. Per germline, CDR1 SGHTA and CDR2 FQGNSA. CDR3 protein: CASSFDRAGGELFF. The CDR3 nucleotides read TGTGCCAGCAGCTTCGACAGGGCGGGCGGGGAGCTGTTTTTT.

The chain links TRBV7-2 to TRBJ2-3; TRBD2 matches 9 bases. V shed 1 base, J shed 2 bases, and the junction held 4 bases outside the gene matches. Per germline, CDR1 SGHTA and CDR2 FQGNSA. CDR3 length equals 16 residues. CDR3: CASSLGPSGATDTQYF. The DNA for the CDR3 is TGTGCCAGCAGCTTAGGGCCTAGCGGGGCCACAGATACGCAGTATTTT.